This T cell receptor beta chain was observed in a study of spatial heterogeneity in lung cancer. Study overall: PBMC samples from follow-up, where available, were sequenced a median of roughly 2 years after resection.

Sample time point: blood at routine non-recurrence follow-up after resection. TCRdb itself ran the 5' RACE reads through MiXCR, one entry per CDR3 protein. Here the sample spans 100,000 to 120,000 distinct CDR3 sequences, 10% to 14% being singletons. From germline, CDR1 is DFQATT and CDR2 SNEGSKA (reference sequence). V lost 0 bases, J lost 8 bases, and 17 bases stayed unmatched. CDR3 length: 18 residues. This TCR was sampled from a female donor with early-stage non-small cell lung cancer. The chain recombines TRBV20-1 with TRBJ2-7; 12 nucleotides match TRBD2. The sequenced sample was PBMCs, obtained at follow-up. CDR3 loop: CSARDVRDRLLAGGKQYF. The CDR3 DNA sequence: TGCAGTGCTAGAGACGTCCGGGACAGGCTTCTAGCGGGGGGGAAGCAGTACTTC.